The clone carrying this T cell receptor (beta chain) was found a few times. Its antigen is unknown. The entry originates in a study of identical twins. Overall study results and limits: Excess twin sharing in beta out-of-frame sequences was weaker.

TCRdb re-called the 5' RACE reads with MiXCR, one entry per CDR3 protein. Of about 250,000 distinct CDR3 sequences in the sample, about 14% were seen once. The CDR3 spans 21 residues. V was shortened by 1 base and J by 4 bases, with 26 bases between the two germline ends. CDR1 is MNHEY and CDR2 is SVGEGT in the germline V gene. The sample comprised memory (CD45RO+) T cells sorted from blood. The TCR sequence derives from a woman aged 18 to 35 in good health. The chain couples TRBV6-2 or TRBV6-3 to TRBJ2-6; TRBD1 might be the D (6 bases). The CDR3 spells CASSYFVFGQTIRRGANVLTF. CDR3 nucleotide sequence: TGTGCCAGCAGTTACTTCGTTTTCGGACAGACCATTCGCCGCGGGGCCAACGTCCTGACTTTC.